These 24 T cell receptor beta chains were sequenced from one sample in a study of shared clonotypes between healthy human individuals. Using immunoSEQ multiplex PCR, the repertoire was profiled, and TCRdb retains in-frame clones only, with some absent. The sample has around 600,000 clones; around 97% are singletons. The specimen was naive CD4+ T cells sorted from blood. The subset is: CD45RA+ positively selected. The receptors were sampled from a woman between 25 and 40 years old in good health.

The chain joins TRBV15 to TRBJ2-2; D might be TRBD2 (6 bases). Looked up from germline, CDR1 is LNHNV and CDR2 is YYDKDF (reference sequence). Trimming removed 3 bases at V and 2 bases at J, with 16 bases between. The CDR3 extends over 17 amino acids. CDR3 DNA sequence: TGTGCCACCAGCAGGGGGGGACCAAGGATTAACACCGGGGAGCTGTTTTTT. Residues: CATSRGGPRINTGELFF.

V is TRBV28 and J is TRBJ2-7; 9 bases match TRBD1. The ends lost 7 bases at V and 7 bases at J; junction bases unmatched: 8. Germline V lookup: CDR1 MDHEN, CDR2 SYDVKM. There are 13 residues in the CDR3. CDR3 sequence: CASNLVTGGEQYF. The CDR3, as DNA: TGTGCCAGCAACCTGGTGACAGGGGGGGAGCAGTACTTC.

CDR3 sequence (DNA): TGTGCCTGGAACACAGGGTGGAGCAATGAGCAGTTCTTC. Translation gives CAWNTGWSNEQFF. The chain joins TRBV30 to TRBJ2-1; D perhaps matches TRBD1 (6 bases). The germline gives CDR1 GTSNPN, CDR2 SVGIG (reference sequence). Trimming left V 4 bases short and J 6 bases short, with 13 bases between. This CDR3 spans 13 amino acids.

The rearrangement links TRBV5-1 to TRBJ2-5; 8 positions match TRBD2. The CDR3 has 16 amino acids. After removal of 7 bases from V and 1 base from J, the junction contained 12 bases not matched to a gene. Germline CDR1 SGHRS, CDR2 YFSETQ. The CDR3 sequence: CASGQAGAGGQETQYF. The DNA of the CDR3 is TGCGCCAGCGGCCAAGCGGGGGCCGGGGGCCAAGAGACCCAGTACTTC.

CDR3 residues: CASSFGGQGLEQYF. Here the CDR3 DNA reads TGTGCCAGCAGCTTCGGGGGACAGGGTCTCGAGCAGTACTTC. The chain has TRBV5-5 and TRBJ2-7; 9 bases line up with TRBD1. Germline V gene sequence: CDR1 SGHKS, CDR2 YYEKEE (reference sequence). The V gene end was trimmed by 2 bases and the J gene end by 6 bases; junction bases not matched to a gene: 6. This CDR3 is 14 amino acids long.

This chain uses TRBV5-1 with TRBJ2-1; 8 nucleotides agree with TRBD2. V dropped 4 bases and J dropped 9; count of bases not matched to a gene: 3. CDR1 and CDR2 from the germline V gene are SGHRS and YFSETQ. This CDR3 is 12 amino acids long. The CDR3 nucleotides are TGCGCCAGCAGCCCAGCGGGAGTTGAGCAGTTCTTC. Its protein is CASSPAGVEQFF.

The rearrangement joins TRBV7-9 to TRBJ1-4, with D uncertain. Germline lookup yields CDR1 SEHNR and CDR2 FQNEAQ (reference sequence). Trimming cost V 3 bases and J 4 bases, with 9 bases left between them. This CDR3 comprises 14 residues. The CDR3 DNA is TGTGCCAGCAGCTTGGCGGGGATTAATGAAAAACTGTTTTTT. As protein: CASSLAGINEKLFF.

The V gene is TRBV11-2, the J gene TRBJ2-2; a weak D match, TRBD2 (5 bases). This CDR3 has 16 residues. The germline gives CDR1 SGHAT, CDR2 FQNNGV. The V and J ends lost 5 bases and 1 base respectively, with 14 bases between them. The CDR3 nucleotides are TGTGCCAGCAGCCCCCTCCTGGGAGTGAACACCGGGGAGCTGTTTTTT. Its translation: CASSPLLGVNTGELFF.

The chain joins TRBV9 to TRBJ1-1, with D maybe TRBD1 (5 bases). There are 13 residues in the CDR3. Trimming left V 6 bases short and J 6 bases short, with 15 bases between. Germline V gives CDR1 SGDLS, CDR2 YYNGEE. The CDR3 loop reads CASTQGPYSEAFF. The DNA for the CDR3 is TGTGCCAGCACCCAGGGACCGTACTCTGAAGCTTTCTTT.

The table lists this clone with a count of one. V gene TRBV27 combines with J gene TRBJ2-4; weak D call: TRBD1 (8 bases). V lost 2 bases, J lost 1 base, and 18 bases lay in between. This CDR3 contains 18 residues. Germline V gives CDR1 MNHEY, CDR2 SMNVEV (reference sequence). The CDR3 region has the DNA TGTGCCAGCAGTTTAGGCTACAGGGGGGGATCGGCCAAAAACATTCAGTACTTC. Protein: CASSLGYRGGSAKNIQYF.

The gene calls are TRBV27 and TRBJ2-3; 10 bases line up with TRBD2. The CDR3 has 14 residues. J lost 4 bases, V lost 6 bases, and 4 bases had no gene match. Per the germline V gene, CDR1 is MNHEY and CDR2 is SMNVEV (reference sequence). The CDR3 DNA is TGTGCCAGCAGGAAAGCGGGGGGGCCAGATACGCAGTATTTT. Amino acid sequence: CASRKAGGPDTQYF.

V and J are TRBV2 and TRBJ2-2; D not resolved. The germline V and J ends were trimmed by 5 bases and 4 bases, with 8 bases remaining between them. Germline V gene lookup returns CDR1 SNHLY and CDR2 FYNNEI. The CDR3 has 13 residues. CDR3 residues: CASSPDRTGELFF. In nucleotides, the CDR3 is TGTGCCAGCAGTCCGGACCGCACCGGGGAGCTGTTTTTT.

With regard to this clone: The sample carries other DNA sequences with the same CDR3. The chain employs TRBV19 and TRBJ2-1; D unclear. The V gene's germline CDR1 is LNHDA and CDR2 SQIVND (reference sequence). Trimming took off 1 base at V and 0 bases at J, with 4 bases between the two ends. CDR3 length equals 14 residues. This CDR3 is CASSIGGSYNEQFF. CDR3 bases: TGTGCCAGTAGTATAGGGGGCTCCTACAATGAGCAGTTCTTC.

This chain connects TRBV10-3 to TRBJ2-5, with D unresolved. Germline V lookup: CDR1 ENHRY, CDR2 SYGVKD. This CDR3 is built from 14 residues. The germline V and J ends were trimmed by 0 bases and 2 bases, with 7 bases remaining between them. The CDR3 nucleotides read TGTGCCATCAGTGAGTCGAATGGGCAAGAGACCCAGTACTTC. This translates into CAISESNGQETQYF.

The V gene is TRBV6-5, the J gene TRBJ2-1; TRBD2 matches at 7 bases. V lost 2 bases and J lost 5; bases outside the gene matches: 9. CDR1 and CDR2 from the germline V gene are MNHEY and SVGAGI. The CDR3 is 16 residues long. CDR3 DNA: TGTGCCAGCAGTTACGAAGGCGGGAGATTCGACAATGAGCAGTTCTTC. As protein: CASSYEGGRFDNEQFF.

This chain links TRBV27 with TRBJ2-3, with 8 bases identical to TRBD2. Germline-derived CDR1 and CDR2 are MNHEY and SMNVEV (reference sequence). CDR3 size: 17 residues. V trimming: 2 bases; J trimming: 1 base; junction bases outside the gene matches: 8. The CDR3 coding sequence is TGTGCCAGCAGTTTAAAAGCGGGAGTGAGTGGCACAGATACGCAGTATTTT. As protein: CASSLKAGVSGTDTQYF.

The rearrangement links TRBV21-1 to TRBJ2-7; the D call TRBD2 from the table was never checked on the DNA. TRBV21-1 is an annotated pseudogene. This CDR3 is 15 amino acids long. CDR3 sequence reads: CASSKWRGPFYEQYF. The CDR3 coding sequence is TGTGCCAGCAGCAAATGGCGGGGCCCCTTTTACGAGCAGTACTTC.

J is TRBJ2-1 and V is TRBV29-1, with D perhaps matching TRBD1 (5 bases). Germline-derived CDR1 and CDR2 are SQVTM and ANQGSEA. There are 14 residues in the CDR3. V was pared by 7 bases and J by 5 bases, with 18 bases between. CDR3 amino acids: CSGVRLLQDNEQFF. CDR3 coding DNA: TGCAGCGGGGTAAGGCTCCTACAGGACAATGAGCAGTTCTTC.

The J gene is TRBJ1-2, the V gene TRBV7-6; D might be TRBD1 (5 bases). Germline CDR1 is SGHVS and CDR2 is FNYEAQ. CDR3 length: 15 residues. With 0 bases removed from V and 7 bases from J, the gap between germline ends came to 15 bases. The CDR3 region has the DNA TGTGCCAGCAGCTTAGCGGCAGGGTTCTCGAGTGGCTACACCTTC. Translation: CASSLAAGFSSGYTF.

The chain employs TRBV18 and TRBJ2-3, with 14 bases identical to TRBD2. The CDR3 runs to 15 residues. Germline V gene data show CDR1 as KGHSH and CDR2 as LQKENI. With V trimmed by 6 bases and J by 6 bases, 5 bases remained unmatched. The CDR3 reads CASSPRLAGGDTQYF. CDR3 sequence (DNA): TGTGCCAGCTCGCCGAGACTAGCGGGAGGGGATACGCAGTATTTT.

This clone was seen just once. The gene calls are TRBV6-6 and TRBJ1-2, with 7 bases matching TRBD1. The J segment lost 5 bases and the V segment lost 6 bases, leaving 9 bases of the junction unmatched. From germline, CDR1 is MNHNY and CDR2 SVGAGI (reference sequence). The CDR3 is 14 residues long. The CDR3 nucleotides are TGTGCCAGCAGCCCCGACCGACAGGGATATGGCTACACCTTC. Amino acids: CASSPDRQGYGYTF.

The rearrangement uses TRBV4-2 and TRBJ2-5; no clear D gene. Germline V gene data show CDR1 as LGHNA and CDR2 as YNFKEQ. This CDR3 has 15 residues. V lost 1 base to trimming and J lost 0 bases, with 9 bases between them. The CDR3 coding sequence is TGTGCCAGCAGCCAAGTCTTTGGGTACCAAGAGACCCAGTACTTC. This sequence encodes CASSQVFGYQETQYF.

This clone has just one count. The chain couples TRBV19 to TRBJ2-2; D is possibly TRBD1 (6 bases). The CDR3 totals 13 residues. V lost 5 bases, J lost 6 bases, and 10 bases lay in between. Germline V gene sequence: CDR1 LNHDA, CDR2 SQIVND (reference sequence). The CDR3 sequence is CASSSGQSGELFF. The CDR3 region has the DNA TGTGCCAGTAGTTCCGGACAGTCCGGGGAGCTGTTTTTT.

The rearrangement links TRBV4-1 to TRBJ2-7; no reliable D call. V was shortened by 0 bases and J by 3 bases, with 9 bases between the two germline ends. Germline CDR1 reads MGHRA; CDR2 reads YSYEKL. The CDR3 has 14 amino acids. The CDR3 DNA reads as TGCGCCAGCAGCCAAGATCGGCTAGGCTACGAGCAGTACTTC. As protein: CASSQDRLGYEQYF.